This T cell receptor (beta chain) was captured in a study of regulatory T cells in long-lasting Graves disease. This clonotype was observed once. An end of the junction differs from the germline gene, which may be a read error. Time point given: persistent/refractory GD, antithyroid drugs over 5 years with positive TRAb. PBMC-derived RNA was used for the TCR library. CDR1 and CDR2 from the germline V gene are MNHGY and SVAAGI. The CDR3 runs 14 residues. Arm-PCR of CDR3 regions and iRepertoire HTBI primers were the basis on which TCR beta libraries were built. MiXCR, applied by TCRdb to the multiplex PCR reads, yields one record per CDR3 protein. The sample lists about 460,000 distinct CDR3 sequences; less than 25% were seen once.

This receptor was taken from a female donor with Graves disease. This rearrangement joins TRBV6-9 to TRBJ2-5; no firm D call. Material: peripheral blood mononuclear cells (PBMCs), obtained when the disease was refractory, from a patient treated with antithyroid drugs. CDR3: CASSYGSLQGTQYF. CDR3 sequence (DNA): TGTGCCAGCAGTTACGGTTCTCTCCAAGGGACCCAGTACTTC.